The subject of this entry is one T cell receptor beta chain. TCR beta CDR3 region amplification was performed from RNA transcripts. Initially, a first-round RT-PCR of the TCR CDR3 employed the HTBI primer set. TCRdb re-analysed the multiplex PCR reads in MiXCR, keeping a single row per CDR3 protein. Among about 380,000 distinct CDR3 sequences listed, approximately 13% were seen once. These data are taken from a study of T cells in Graves' hyperthyroidism and ophthalmopathy. CDR1 is DFQATT, CDR2 SNEGSKA, per germline (reference sequence). There are 13 residues in the CDR3. Between the trimmed V and J ends, which lost 3 bases and 3 bases, there was a span of 11 bases.

This TCR derives from a man aged 25 to 45 with Graves' hyperthyroidism that later progressed to Graves' ophthalmopathy. The V and J genes are TRBV20-1 and TRBJ1-2; D uncertain. Sequenced sample: blood. CDR3 region: CSASQSFDYGYTF. CDR3 nucleotide sequence: TGCAGTGCTAGTCAGAGTTTCGACTATGGCTACACCTTC.